The 26 T cell receptor beta chains given below trace back to one sample, sequenced in a study of CD8+ T cells in alopecia areata. Extracted RNA was reverse transcribed into cDNA, the sequencing template. TCRdb's table, derived via immunoSEQ multiplex PCR, lists solely in-frame clones and lacks some. In the table there are 150,000 to 250,000 clones, 60% to 70% of which are singletons. Treatment specified: oral pan-JAK inhibitor, 5-10 mg twice daily. The sample in question was CD4+ T cells sorted from blood, obtained at week 4, from a patient treated with tofacitinib. These receptors all stem from a human donor with alopecia areata.

CDR3 DNA sequence: TGTGCCAGCAGTGAACGGGAGGGGATGGGCTCCTTCTACACCTTC. It translates to CASSEREGMGSFYTF. The chain combines TRBV2 with TRBJ1-2; TRBD1 is a possible D gene (5 bases). CDR3 length: 15 residues. Between the trimmed V and J ends, which lost 2 bases and 10 bases, there was a span of 20 bases. Germline V gene sequence: CDR1 SNHLY, CDR2 FYNNEI.

In DNA, the CDR3 is TGTGCCAGCAGCGCGAGGACGGCGAGCTCCTACGAGCAGTACTTC. Its translation is CASSARTASSYEQYF. The gene calls are TRBV25-1 and TRBJ2-7; unclear D gene. This CDR3 region has 15 residues. V lost 6 bases and J 0 bases, leaving 15 bases between the germline ends. Germline-derived CDR1 and CDR2 are MGHDK and SYGVNS.

In its sample, this clone was seen a few times. CDR3 in DNA: TGTGCCAGCAGCTTTCGACTAGCGGGGTCCCGCTCCTACAATGAGCAGTTCTTC. Its translation is CASSFRLAGSRSYNEQFF. This sequence joins TRBV7-9 and TRBJ2-1; 11 bases match TRBD2. The CDR3 is made up of 18 amino acids. CDR1 is SEHNR, CDR2 FQNEAQ, per germline (reference sequence). V lost 3 bases, J lost 0 bases, and 7 bases stayed unmatched. The whole variable domain, filled in from reference TRBV7-9 and TRBJ2-1, reads DTGVSQNPRHKITKRGQNVTFRCDPISEHNRLYWYRQTLGQGPEFLTYFQNEAQLEKSRLLSDRFSAERPKGSFSTLEIQRTEQGDSAMYLCASSFRLAGSRSYNEQFFGPGTRLTVL.

This clone was detected a few times. The chain combines TRBV27 with TRBJ1-2; D gene unclear. V lost 0 bases and J 3 bases, leaving 5 bases between the germline ends. Germline V gene data show CDR1 as MNHEY and CDR2 as SMNVEV (reference sequence). This CDR3 has 13 amino acids. This CDR3 is CASSLSMYYGYTF. The CDR3 DNA reads as TGTGCCAGCAGTTTATCGATGTACTATGGCTACACCTTC.

V and J are TRBV25-1 and TRBJ2-5; D might be TRBD1 (6 bases). This CDR3 region has 15 residues. V was pared by 0 bases and J by 1 base, with 9 bases between. Per the germline V gene, CDR1 is MGHDK and CDR2 is SYGVNS. Written as DNA, the CDR3 is TGTGCCAGCAGTGAATACAGGGGCCCCCAAGAGACCCAGTACTTC. It encodes CASSEYRGPQETQYF.

This clone is a singleton in its sample. The chain links TRBV12-5 to TRBJ2-1; 7 bases match TRBD1. J lost 13 bases, V lost 6 bases, and 9 bases had no gene match. Germline loops: CDR1 LGHNT, CDR2 FRNRAP. The CDR3 runs to 12 residues. In DNA form, the CDR3 reads TGTGCTAGTGGGCGAACCGGGACAGATCAGTTCTTC. It translates to CASGRTGTDQFF.

The chain combines TRBV27 with TRBJ1-5; 7 nucleotides match TRBD1. This CDR3 spans 14 amino acids. CDR1 is MNHEY, CDR2 SMNVEV, per germline (reference sequence). V shed 3 bases and J 3 bases; nucleotides not matched to a gene: 2. The CDR3 is CASSFTGANQPQHF. Here the CDR3 DNA reads TGTGCCAGCAGTTTTACAGGGGCCAATCAGCCCCAGCATTTT.

V is TRBV7-2 and J is TRBJ1-6; 7 bases match TRBD1. CDR1 and CDR2 from the germline V gene are SGHTA and FQGNSA. The V and J ends lost 5 bases and 7 bases, in that order; junction bases with no gene match: 8. The CDR3 has 15 residues. CDR3 sequence reads: CASSLGQAVNSPLHF. CDR3 DNA sequence: TGTGCCAGCAGCCTTGGACAGGCCGTCAATTCACCCCTCCACTTT.

This clone was detected only a few times. This chain connects TRBV27 to TRBJ2-3; 11 bases map to TRBD2. V shed 5 bases, J shed 6 bases, and the junction held 10 bases outside the gene matches. CDR1 and CDR2 (germline): MNHEY, SMNVEV (reference sequence). This CDR3 comprises 16 residues. CDR3 nucleotide sequence: TGTGCCAGCAGTACTAGCGGGGGAACTCCCCGGGATACGCAGTATTTT. Its protein product is CASSTSGGTPRDTQYF.

Turning to this clone: Different DNA sequences within this sample yield the same CDR3. This chain connects TRBV29-1 to TRBJ2-5, with unresolved D. The CDR3 contains 12 residues. The germline CDR1 and CDR2 sequences are SQVTM and ANQGSEA. Trimming pared 4 bases from V and 2 bases from J, leaving 8 bases between. CDR3 protein: CSVGAGQETQYF. CDR3 DNA: TGCAGCGTTGGGGCAGGTCAAGAGACCCAGTACTTC.

In this sample, this clone turned up once. The chain joins TRBV25-1 to TRBJ2-5; D unclear. V gave up 3 bases and J gave up 0 bases, with 8 bases separating them. This CDR3 contains 14 residues. Germline CDR1 MGHDK, CDR2 SYGVNS. DNA for the CDR3: TGTGCCAGCAGTGACGGGCGGTACCAAGAGACCCAGTACTTC. Translated, it gives CASSDGRYQETQYF.

The chain carries TRBV19 and TRBJ1-2; TRBD1 matches 10 bases. After removal of 5 bases from V and 4 bases from J, the junction contained 4 bases not matched to a gene. The CDR3 length is 14 residues. CDR1 LNHDA and CDR2 SQIVND come from the germline V gene (reference sequence). Written as DNA, the CDR3 is TGTGCCAGTAGTGTGGACAGGGGGAGCTATGGCTACACCTTC. It yields the protein CASSVDRGSYGYTF.

The rearrangement uses TRBV7-2 and TRBJ1-1; perhaps TRBD1 as D (6 bases). V gave up 4 bases and J gave up 4 bases, with 10 bases separating them. CDR1 is SGHTA and CDR2 is FQGNSA in the germline V gene. The CDR3 covers 13 residues. The CDR3 DNA reads as TGTGCCAGCAGCTCCCTAGGGGGCACTGAAGCTTTCTTT. Translation: CASSSLGGTEAFF.

The gene calls are TRBV6-6 and TRBJ2-7; 7 positions agree with TRBD1. CDR3 length equals 15 residues. V shed 3 bases, J shed 0 bases, and the junction held 5 bases outside the gene matches. Germline V gene lookup returns CDR1 MNHNY and CDR2 SVGAGI (reference sequence). DNA for the CDR3: TGTGCCAGCAGTTATTCCGGGACAGACTCCTACGAGCAGTACTTC. Amino acid sequence: CASSYSGTDSYEQYF.

This clone has a handful of counts. The rearrangement uses TRBV4-1 and TRBJ2-3, with 7 bases aligning to TRBD2. The CDR3 has 16 amino acids. V dropped 0 bases and J dropped 0; count of bases not matched to a gene: 3. The germline V gene has CDR1 MGHRA and CDR2 YSYEKL. CDR3 sequence (DNA): TGCGCCAGCAGCCAAGAGGGAGGGGCGAGCACAGATACGCAGTATTTT. Its protein product is CASSQEGGASTDTQYF.

V is TRBV5-4 and J is TRBJ2-5; D not resolved. The germline gives CDR1 SGHNT, CDR2 YYREEE (reference sequence). CDR3 length: 15 residues. V lost 4 bases and J lost 2, with 15 bases in between. For the CDR3, the DNA is TGTGCCAGCAGCACCAGCGCGCTATCTCAAGAGACCCAGTACTTC. Translating it yields CASSTSALSQETQYF.

V and J are TRBV5-1 and TRBJ2-1; possible D gene TRBD1, 6 bases. The CDR3 runs to 16 residues. Trimming cost V 2 bases and J 4 bases, with 16 bases left between them. Germline V gene lookup returns CDR1 SGHRS and CDR2 YFSETQ. The CDR3 reads CASSFSTGTPYNEQFF. In DNA, the CDR3 is TGCGCCAGCAGCTTTTCAACTGGGACACCATACAATGAGCAGTTCTTC.

This clone has only a few counts. The chain combines TRBV25-1 with TRBJ1-1; D perhaps matches TRBD1 (6 bases). V was cut by 5 bases and J by 0 bases, with 13 bases left in between. CDR1 is MGHDK, CDR2 SYGVNS, per germline. The CDR3 loop spans 15 amino acids. The CDR3 loop is CASSQTGNMNTEAFF. In DNA, the CDR3 is TGTGCCAGCAGTCAGACAGGCAACATGAACACTGAAGCTTTCTTT.

This chain links TRBV7-8 with TRBJ2-5, with 16 bases that match TRBD2. Trimming took 4 bases from V and 3 from J; bases not matched to a gene: 5. The CDR3 totals 17 residues. Germline V gives CDR1 SGHVS, CDR2 FQNEAQ. Here the CDR3 DNA reads TGTGCCAGCAGCTCGGGACTAGCGGGGGGGAAAAAAGAGACCCAGTACTTC. This sequence encodes CASSSGLAGGKKETQYF. Together with reference TRBV7-8 and TRBJ2-5, the CDR3 gives the full variable domain: GAGVSQSPRYKVAKRGQDVALRCDPISGHVSLFWYQQALGQGPEFLTYFQNEAQLDKSGLPSDRFFAERPEGSVSTLKIQRTQQEDSAVYLCASSSGLAGGKKETQYFGPGTRLLVL.

In this sample, this clone turned up a few times. The CDR3 reads CATSRVAQPQHF. The CDR3 coding sequence is TGTGCCACCAGCAGAGTGGCGCAGCCCCAGCATTTT. The chain employs TRBV15 and TRBJ1-5, with D unresolved. Trimming removed 1 base at V and 7 bases at J, with 5 bases between. This CDR3 region has 12 residues. Germline V gene data show CDR1 as LNHNV and CDR2 as YYDKDF (reference sequence).

The rearrangement uses TRBV7-8 and TRBJ2-4, with D tentatively TRBD1 or TRBD2 (5 bases each). Germline V gene data show CDR1 as SGHVS and CDR2 as FQNEAQ. The V and J ends lost 0 bases and 0 bases respectively, with 9 bases between them. This CDR3 comprises 16 residues. CDR3 sequence reads: CASSLAGRLAKNIQYF. CDR3 sequence (DNA): TGTGCCAGCAGCTTAGCGGGACGGTTAGCCAAAAACATTCAGTACTTC.

This chain links TRBV30 with TRBJ2-7, with 8 bases matching TRBD1. V shed 3 bases, J shed 4 bases, and the junction held 17 bases outside the gene matches. Germline loops: CDR1 GTSNPN, CDR2 SVGIG (reference sequence). The CDR3 is 17 residues long. CDR3: CAWSGPPPGGVLYEQYF. Here the CDR3 DNA reads TGTGCCTGGAGCGGACCCCCTCCAGGGGGCGTTCTGTACGAGCAGTACTTC.

The chain combines TRBV29-1 with TRBJ1-4; unclear D gene. The CDR3 loop spans 13 amino acids. Trimming left V 5 bases short and J 7 bases short, with 14 bases between. CDR1 SQVTM and CDR2 ANQGSEA come from the germline V gene. Written as DNA, the CDR3 is TGCAGCGTTCGCTCCACCGGGGTTGAAAAACTGTTTTTT. Translated, it gives CSVRSTGVEKLFF.

The CDR3 region is CASSYSNQPQHF. CDR3 bases: TGTGCCAGCAGTTATAGCAATCAGCCCCAGCATTTT. This chain joins TRBV7-9 and TRBJ1-5, with D unclear. The germline CDR1 and CDR2 sequences are SEHNR and FQNEAQ (reference sequence). The germline V and J ends were trimmed by 6 bases and 0 bases, with 3 bases remaining between them. The CDR3 runs to 12 residues.

J is TRBJ1-1 and V is TRBV29-1; D perhaps matches TRBD1 (6 bases). The ends were cut back, 4 bases at V and 1 base at J, with 13 bases in the middle. Germline V lookup: CDR1 SQVTM, CDR2 ANQGSEA. The CDR3 totals 14 residues. The CDR3 DNA follows: TGCAGCGTTGGCCCGGGACACACGAACACTGAAGCTTTCTTT. This encodes CSVGPGHTNTEAFF.

The rearrangement links TRBV4-1 to TRBJ1-2, with a possible D match to TRBD1 (5 bases). V was cut by 3 bases and J by 4 bases, with 12 bases left in between. CDR3 length equals 14 residues. Germline values: CDR1 MGHRA, CDR2 YSYEKL. The CDR3 region is CASSQGQGTYGYTF. CDR3 DNA sequence: TGCGCCAGCAGCCAGGGGCAGGGAACCTATGGCTACACCTTC.